The sample holds a few counts of the clone carrying this TCR beta chain. Some clones are missing from TCRdb's copy, which holds only in-frame ones; the method was immunoSEQ multiplex PCR. This table holds roughly 75,000 clones, 70% to 90% found once. This entry is derived from a study of T cell changes during pregnancy in multiple sclerosis. After removal of 1 base from V and 6 bases from J, the junction contained 5 bases not matched to a gene. Germline CDR1 is KGHSH and CDR2 is LQKENI. The CDR3 is 16 residues long. The starting material was peripheral blood, obtained before pregnancy. The rearrangement links TRBV18 to TRBJ2-5, with 13 bases identical to TRBD2. This receptor was taken from a female donor with multiple sclerosis, enrolled in a pregnancy study. CDR3 region: CASSPLQTSGGKTQYF. In DNA, the CDR3 is TGTGCCAGCTCACCACTACAGACTAGCGGGGGGAAGACCCAGTACTTC.